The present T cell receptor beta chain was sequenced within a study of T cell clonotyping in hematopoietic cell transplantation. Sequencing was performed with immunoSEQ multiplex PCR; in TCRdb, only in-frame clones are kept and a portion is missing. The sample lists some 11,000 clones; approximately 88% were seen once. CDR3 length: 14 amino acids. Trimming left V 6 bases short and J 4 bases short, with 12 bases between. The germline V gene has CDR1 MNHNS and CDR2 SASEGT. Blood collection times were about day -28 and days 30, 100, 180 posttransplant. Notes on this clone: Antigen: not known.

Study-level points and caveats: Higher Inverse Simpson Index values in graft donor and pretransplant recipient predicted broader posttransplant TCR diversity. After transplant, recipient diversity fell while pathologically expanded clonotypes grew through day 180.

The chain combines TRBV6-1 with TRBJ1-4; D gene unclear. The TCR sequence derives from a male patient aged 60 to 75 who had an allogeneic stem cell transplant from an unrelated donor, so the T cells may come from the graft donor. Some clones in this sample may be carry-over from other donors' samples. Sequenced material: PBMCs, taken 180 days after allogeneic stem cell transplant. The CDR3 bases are TGTGCCAGCAGGGAGCGGCAGCGTAATGAAAAACTGTTTTTT. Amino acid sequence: CASRERQRNEKLFF.